The sequence of this T cell receptor beta chain was determined in a study of blood T cell repertoires in COVID-19. This CDR3 spans 17 amino acids. With V trimmed by 3 bases and J by 5 bases, 13 bases remained unmatched. Looked up from germline, CDR1 is LNHNV and CDR2 is YYDKDF (reference sequence). Clones were read by immunoSEQ multiplex PCR, and TCRdb kept only the in-frame ones, dropping some. Here the sample spans roughly 280,000 clones, approximately 90% being singletons. The sequence came from a man between 35 and 55 years old who had been exposed to COVID-19. Sequencing was carried out using PBMCs or T cells enriched from blood (not recorded which). The chain is built from TRBV15 and TRBJ2-1, with 7 bases matching TRBD2. The CDR3, as DNA: TGTGCCACCAGCAGGGCTTTTTCTAGCGGAGGGGACAATGAGCAGTTCTTC. It yields the protein CATSRAFSSGGDNEQFF. Full variable domain (rest looked up from reference TRBV15 and TRBJ2-1): DAMVIQNPRYQVTQFGKPVTLSCSQTLNHNVMYWYQQKSSQAPKLLFHYYDKDFNNEADTPDNFQSRRPNTSFCFLDIRSPGLGDTAMYLCATSRAFSSGGDNEQFFGPGTRLTVL.